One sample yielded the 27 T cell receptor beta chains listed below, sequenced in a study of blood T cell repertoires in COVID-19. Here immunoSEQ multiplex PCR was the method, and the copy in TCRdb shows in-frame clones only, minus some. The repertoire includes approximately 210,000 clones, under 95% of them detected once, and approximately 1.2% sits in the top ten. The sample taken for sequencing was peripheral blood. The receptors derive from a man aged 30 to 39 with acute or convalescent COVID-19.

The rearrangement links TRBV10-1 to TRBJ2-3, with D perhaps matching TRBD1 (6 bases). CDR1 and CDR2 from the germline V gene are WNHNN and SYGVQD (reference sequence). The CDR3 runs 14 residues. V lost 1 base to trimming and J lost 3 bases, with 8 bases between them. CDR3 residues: CASSEWQGTDTQYF. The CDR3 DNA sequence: TGCGCCAGCAGTGAGTGGCAGGGGACAGATACGCAGTATTTT.

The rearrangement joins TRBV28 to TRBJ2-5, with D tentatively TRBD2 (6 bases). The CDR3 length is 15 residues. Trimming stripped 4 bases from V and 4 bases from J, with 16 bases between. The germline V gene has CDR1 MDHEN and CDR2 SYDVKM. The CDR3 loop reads CASSSGTVVGETQYF. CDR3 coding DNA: TGTGCCAGCAGTTCCGGGACTGTCGTAGGAGAGACCCAGTACTTC.

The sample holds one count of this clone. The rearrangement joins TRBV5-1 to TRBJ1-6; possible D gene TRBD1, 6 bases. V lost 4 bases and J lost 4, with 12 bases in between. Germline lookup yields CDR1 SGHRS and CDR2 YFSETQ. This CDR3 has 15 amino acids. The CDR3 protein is CASSQRDNYNSPLHF. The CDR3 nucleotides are TGCGCCAGCAGCCAGAGGGACAATTATAATTCACCCCTCCACTTT.

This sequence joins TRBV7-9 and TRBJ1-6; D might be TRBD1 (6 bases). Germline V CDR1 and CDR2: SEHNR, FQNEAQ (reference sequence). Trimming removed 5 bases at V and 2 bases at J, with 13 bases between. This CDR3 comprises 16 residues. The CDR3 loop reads CASSATGIAYNSPLHF. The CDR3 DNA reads TGTGCCAGCAGCGCAACAGGGATCGCCTATAATTCACCCCTCCACTTT.

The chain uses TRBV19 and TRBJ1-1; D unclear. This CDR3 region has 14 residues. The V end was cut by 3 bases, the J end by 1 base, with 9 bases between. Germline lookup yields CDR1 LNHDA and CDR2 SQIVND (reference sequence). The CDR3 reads CASSITVQNTEAFF. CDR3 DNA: TGTGCCAGTAGTATCACAGTTCAGAACACTGAAGCTTTCTTT. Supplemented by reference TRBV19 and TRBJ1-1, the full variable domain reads DGGITQSPKYLFRKEGQNVTLSCEQNLNHDAMYWYRQDPGQGLRLIYYSQIVNDFQKGDIAEGYSVSREKKESFPLTVTSAQKNPTAFYLCASSITVQNTEAFFGQGTRLTVV.

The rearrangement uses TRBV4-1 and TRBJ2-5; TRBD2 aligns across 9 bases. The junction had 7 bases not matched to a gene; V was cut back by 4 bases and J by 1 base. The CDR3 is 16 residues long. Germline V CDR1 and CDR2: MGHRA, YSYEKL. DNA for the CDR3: TGCGCCAGCAGCCGCTGGGAGACTAGCGGCCAAGAGACCCAGTACTTC. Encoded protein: CASSRWETSGQETQYF.

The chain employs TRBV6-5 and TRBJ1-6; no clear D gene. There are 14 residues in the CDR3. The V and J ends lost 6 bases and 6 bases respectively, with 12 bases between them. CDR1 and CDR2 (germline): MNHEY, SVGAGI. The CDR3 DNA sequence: TGTGCCAGCAGATATGGGAGGGCTAATTCACCCCTCCACTTT. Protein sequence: CASRYGRANSPLHF.

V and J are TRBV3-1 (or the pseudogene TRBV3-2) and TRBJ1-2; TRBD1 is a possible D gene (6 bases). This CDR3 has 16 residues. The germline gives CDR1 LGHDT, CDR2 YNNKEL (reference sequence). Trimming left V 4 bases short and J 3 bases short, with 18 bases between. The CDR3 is CASSRLRDKSDYGYTF. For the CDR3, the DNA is TGTGCCAGCAGCCGTCTCCGGGACAAGAGTGACTATGGCTACACCTTC.

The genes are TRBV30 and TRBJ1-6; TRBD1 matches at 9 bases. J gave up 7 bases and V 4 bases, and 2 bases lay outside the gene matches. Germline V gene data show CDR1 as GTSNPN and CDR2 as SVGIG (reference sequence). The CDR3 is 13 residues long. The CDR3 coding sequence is TGTGCCTGGAAAGACAGGGGGAATTCACCCCTCCACTTT. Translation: CAWKDRGNSPLHF.

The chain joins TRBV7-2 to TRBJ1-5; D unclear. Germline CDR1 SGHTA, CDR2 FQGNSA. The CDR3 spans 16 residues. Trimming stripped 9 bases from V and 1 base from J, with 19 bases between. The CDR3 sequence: CARPPAATVSNQPQHF. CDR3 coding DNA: TGTGCCAGACCCCCCGCGGCAACCGTCAGCAATCAGCCCCAGCATTTT.

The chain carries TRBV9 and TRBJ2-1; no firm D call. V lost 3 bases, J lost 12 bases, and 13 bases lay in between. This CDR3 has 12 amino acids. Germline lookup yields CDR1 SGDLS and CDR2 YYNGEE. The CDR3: CASSGVSPGQFF. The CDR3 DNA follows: TGTGCCAGCAGCGGAGTGTCCCCGGGGCAGTTCTTC.

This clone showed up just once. The CDR3 coding sequence is TGCGCCAGTATTGTGCCGGGACAGGGGGCTCCCGGGGAGCTGTTTTTT. Amino acid sequence: CASIVPGQGAPGELFF. The chain is built from TRBV10-2 and TRBJ2-2, with TRBD1 identical over 12 bases. The CDR3 spans 16 residues. V shed 9 bases and J 6 bases; nucleotides not matched to a gene: 11. In germline, CDR1 is WSHSY, CDR2 SAAADI.

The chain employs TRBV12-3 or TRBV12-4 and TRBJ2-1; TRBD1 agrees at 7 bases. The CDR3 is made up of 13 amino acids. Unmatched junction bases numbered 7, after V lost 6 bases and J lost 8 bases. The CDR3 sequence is CASRIQGTHEQFF. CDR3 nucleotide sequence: TGTGCCAGCAGAATACAGGGGACCCATGAGCAGTTCTTC.

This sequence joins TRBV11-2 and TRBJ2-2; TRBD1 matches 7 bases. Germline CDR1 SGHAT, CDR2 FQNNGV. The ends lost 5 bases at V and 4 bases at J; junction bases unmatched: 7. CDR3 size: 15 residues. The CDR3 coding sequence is TGTGCCAGCAGCCCCCTGGGACAGACCACCGGGGAGCTGTTTTTT. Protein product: CASSPLGQTTGELFF.

The CDR3 DNA is TGCAGCGTTGTGTACAGCCTGAACACTGAAGCTTTCTTT. Translation gives CSVVYSLNTEAFF. V and J are TRBV29-1 and TRBJ1-1; unclear D gene. CDR1 is SQVTM, CDR2 ANQGSEA, per germline. The CDR3 is 13 residues long. Trimming took off 4 bases at V and 0 bases at J, with 9 bases between the two ends. Together with reference TRBV29-1 and TRBJ1-1, the CDR3 gives the full variable domain: SAVISQKPSRDICQRGTSLTIQCQVDSQVTMMFWYRQQPGQSLTLIATANQGSEATYESGFVIDKFPISRPNLTFSTLTVSNMSPEDSSIYLCSVVYSLNTEAFFGQGTRLTVV.

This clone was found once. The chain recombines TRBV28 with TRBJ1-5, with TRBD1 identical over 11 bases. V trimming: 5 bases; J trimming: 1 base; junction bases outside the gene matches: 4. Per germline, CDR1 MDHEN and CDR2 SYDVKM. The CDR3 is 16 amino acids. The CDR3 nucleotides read TGTGCCAGCAGTCCTGGGGACAGGGGGAGCAATCAGCCCCAGCATTTT. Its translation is CASSPGDRGSNQPQHF.

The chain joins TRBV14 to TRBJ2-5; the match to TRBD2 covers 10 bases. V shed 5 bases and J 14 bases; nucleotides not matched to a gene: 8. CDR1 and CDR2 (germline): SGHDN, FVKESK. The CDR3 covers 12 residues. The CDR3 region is CASSVTGLAAYF. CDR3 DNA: TGTGCCAGCAGCGTAACCGGACTAGCGGCTTACTTC.

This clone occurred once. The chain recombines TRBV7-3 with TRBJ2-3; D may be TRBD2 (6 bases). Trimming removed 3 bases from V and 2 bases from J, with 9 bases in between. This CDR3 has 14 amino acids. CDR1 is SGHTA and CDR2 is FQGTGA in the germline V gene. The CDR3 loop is CASSFGSPTDTQYF. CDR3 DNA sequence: TGTGCCAGCAGCTTCGGGAGTCCCACAGATACGCAGTATTTT. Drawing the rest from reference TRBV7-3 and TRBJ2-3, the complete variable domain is GAGVSQTPSNKVTEKGKYVELRCDPISGHTALYWYRQSLGQGPEFLIYFQGTGAADDSGLPNDRFFAVRPEGSVSTLKIQRTERGDSAVYLCASSFGSPTDTQYFGPGTRLTVL.

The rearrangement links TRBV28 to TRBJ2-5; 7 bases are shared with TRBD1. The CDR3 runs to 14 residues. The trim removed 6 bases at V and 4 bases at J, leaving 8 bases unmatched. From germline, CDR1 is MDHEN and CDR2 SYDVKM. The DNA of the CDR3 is TGTGCCAGCAGCTCCCCAGGGGGTCTAGAGACCCAGTACTTC. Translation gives CASSSPGGLETQYF.

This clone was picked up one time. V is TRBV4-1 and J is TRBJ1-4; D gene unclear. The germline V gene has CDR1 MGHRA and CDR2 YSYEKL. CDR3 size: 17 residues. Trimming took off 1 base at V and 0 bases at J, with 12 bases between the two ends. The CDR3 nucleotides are TGCGCCAGCAGCCAAGGTAGTACAACAGCAACTAATGAAAAACTGTTTTTT. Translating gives CASSQGSTTATNEKLFF.

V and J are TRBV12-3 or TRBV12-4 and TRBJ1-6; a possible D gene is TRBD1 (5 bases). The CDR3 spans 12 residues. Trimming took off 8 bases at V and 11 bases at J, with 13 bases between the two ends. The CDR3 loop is CASATQGAPLHF. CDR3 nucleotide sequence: TGTGCCAGCGCCACACAAGGGGCACCCCTCCACTTT.

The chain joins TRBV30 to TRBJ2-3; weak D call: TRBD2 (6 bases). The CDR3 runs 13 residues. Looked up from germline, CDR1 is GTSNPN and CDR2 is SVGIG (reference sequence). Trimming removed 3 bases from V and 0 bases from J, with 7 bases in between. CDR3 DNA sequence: TGTGCCTGGAGGGCGGGGAGCACAGATACGCAGTATTTT. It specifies CAWRAGSTDTQYF.

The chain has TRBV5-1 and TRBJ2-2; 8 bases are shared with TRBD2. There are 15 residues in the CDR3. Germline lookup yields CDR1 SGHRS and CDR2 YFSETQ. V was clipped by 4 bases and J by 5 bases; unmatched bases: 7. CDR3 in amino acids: CASSRGTSSTGELFF. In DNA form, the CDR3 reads TGCGCCAGCAGCCGCGGGACTAGTAGTACCGGGGAGCTGTTTTTT.

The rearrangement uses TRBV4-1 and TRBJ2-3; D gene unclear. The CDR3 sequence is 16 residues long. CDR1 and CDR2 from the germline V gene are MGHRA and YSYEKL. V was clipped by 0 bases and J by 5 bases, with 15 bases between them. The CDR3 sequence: CASSQEAAEWRDTQYF. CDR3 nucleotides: TGCGCCAGCAGCCAAGAGGCCGCCGAATGGAGAGATACGCAGTATTTT.

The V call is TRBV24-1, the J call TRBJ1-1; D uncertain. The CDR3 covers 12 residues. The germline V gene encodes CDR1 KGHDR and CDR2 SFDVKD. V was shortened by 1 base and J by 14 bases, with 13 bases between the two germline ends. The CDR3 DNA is TGTGCCACCAGTGATTTAACCAGATCCGTGTTCTTT. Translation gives CATSDLTRSVFF.

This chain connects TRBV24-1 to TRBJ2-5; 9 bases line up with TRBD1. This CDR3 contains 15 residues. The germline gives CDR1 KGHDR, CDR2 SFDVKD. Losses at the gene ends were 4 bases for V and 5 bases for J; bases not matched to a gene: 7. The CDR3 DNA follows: TGTGCCACCAGTGACCCGGGACAGGGTGGGGAGACCCAGTACTTC. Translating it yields CATSDPGQGGETQYF.

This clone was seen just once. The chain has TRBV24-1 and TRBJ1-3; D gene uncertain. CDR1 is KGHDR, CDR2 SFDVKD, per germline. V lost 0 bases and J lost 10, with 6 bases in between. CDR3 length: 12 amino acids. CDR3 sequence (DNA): TGTGCCACCAGTGATTTGCGCGGGACCATATATTTT. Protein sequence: CATSDLRGTIYF.